This T cell receptor (beta chain) was captured in a study of T cell responses to AZD1222 COVID-19 vaccine. Study-level findings and limits: Most donors were white British, females outnumbered males, and clonal diversity was possibly underestimated. The study found Spike-specific TCR breadth and depth rose after two AZD1222 doses.

Sequenced by immunoSEQ multiplex PCR; TCRdb stores in-frame clones only, minus some. The sample includes 90,000 to 150,000 clones, around nine tenths of them seen just once. With regard to this clone: The antigen is unknown.

The length of the CDR3 is 11 residues. With 5 bases removed from V and 4 bases from J, the gap between germline ends came to 6 bases. Germline CDR1 SGHDN, CDR2 FVKESK. The clonotype was recovered from an adult in good health. J is TRBJ2-7 and V is TRBV14; D remains unclear. Here the sequenced sample was peripheral blood, taken on day 0 of AZD1222 vaccination. The CDR3 DNA sequence: TGTGCCAGCAGCGTGGGGTACGAGCAGTACTTC. It is translated as CASSVGYEQYF. Variable domain in full (rest from reference TRBV14 and TRBJ2-7): EAGVTQFPSHSVIEKGQTVTLRCDPISGHDNLYWYRRVMGKEIKFLLHFVKESKQDESGMPNNRFLAERTGGTYSTLKVQPAELEDSGVYFCASSVGYEQYFGPGTRLTVT.